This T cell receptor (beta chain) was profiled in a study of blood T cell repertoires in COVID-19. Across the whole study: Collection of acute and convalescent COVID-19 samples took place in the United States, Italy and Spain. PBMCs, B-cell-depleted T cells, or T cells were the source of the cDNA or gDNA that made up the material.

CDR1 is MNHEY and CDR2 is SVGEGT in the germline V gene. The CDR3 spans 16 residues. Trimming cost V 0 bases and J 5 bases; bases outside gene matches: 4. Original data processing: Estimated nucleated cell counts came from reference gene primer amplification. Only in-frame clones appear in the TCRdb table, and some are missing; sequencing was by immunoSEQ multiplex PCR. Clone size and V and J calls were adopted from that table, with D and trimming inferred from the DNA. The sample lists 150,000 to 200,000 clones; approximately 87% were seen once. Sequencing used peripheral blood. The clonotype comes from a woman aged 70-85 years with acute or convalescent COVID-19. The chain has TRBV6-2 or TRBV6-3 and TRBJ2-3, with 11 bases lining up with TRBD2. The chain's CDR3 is CASSYSTSGMRDTQYF. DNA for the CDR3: TGTGCCAGCAGTTACTCGACTAGCGGGATGAGAGATACGCAGTATTTT.